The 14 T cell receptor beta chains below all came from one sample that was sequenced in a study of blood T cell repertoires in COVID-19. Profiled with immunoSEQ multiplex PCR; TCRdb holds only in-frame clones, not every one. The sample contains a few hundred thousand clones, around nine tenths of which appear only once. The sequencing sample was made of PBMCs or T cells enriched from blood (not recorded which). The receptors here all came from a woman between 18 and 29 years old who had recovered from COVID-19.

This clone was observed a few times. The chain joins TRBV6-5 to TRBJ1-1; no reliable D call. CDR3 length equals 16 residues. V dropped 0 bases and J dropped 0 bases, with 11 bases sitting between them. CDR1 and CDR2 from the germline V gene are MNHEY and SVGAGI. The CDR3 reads CASSYSNRLMNTEAFF. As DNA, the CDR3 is TGTGCCAGCAGTTACTCGAATAGACTCATGAACACTGAAGCTTTCTTT.

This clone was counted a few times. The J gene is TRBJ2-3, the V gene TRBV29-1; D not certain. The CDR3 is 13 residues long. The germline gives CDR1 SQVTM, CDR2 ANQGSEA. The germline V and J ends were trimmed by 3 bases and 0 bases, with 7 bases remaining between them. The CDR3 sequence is CSVERSSTDTQYF. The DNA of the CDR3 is TGCAGCGTTGAGCGTTCTAGCACAGATACGCAGTATTTT.

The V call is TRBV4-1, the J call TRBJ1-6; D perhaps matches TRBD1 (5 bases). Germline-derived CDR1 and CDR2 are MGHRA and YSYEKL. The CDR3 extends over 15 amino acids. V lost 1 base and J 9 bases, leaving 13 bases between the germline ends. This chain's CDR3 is CASSQGRDSFSPLHF. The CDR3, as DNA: TGCGCCAGCAGCCAAGGCCGGGACTCATTTTCACCCCTCCACTTT.

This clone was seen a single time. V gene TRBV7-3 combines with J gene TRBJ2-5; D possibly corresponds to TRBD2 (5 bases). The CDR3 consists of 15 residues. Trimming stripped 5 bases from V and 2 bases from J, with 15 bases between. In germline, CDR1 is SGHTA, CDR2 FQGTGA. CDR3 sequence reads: CASSPRAGPQETQYF. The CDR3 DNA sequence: TGTGCCAGCAGCCCGAGGGCCGGTCCGCAAGAGACCCAGTACTTC.

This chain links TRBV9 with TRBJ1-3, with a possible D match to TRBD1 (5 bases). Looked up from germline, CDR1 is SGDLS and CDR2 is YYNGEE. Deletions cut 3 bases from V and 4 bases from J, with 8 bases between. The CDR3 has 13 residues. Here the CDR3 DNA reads TGTGCCAGCAGCGAGGCAGGGGGAAACACCATATATTTT. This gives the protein CASSEAGGNTIYF. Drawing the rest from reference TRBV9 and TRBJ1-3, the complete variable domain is DSGVTQTPKHLITATGQRVTLRCSPRSGDLSVYWYQQSLDQGLQFLIQYYNGEERAKGNILERFSAQQFPDLHSELNLSSLELGDSALYFCASSEAGGNTIYFGEGSWLTVV.

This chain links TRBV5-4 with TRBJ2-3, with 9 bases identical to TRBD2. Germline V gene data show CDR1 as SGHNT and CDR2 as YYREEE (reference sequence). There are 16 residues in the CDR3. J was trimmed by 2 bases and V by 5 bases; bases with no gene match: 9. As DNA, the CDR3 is TGTGCCAGCAGACGAGAGCGGGGGGCCCCCACAGATACGCAGTATTTT. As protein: CASRRERGAPTDTQYF.

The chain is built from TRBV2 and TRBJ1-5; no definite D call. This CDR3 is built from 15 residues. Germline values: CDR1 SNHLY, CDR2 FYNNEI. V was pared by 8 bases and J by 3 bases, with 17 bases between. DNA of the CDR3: TGTGCCAGCTCCACTGCCCTAGATCCCAATCAGCCCCAGCATTTT. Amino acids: CASSTALDPNQPQHF.

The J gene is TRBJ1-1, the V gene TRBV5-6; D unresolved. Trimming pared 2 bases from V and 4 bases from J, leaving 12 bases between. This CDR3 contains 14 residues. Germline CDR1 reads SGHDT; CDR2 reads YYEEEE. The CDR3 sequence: CASSFIRGTTEAFF. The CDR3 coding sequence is TGTGCCAGCAGCTTCATCCGAGGCACCACTGAAGCTTTCTTT. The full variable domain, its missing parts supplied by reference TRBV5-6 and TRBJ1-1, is DAGVTQSPTHLIKTRGQQVTLRCSPKSGHDTVSWYQQALGQGPQFIFQYYEEEERQRGNFPDRFSGHQFPNYSSELNVNALLLGDSALYLCASSFIRGTTEAFFGQGTRLTVV.

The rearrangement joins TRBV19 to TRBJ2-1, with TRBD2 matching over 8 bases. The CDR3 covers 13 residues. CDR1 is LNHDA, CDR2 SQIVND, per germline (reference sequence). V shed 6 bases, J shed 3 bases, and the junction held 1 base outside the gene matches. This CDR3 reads CASRGLDYNEQFF. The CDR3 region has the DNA TGTGCCAGTAGGGGACTAGACTACAATGAGCAGTTCTTC.

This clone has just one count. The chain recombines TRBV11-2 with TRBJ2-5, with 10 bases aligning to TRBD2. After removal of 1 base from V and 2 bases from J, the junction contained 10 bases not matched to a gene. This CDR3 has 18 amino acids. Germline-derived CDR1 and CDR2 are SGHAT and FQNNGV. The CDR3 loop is CASSLGLVSGGAQETQYF. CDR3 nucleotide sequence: TGTGCCAGCAGCTTAGGTCTGGTCAGCGGGGGGGCACAAGAGACCCAGTACTTC.

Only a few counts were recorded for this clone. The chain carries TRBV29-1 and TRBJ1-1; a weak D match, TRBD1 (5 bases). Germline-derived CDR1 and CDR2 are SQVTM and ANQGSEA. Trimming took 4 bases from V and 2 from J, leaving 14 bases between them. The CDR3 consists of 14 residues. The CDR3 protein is CSVGGEENNTEAFF. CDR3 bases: TGCAGCGTTGGGGGGGAGGAAAACAACACTGAAGCTTTCTTT. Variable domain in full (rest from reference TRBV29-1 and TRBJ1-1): SAVISQKPSRDICQRGTSLTIQCQVDSQVTMMFWYRQQPGQSLTLIATANQGSEATYESGFVIDKFPISRPNLTFSTLTVSNMSPEDSSIYLCSVGGEENNTEAFFGQGTRLTVV.

The CDR3 coding sequence is TGTGCCAGCAGCGTATCCCAGGGGGCAAAGGGCTACACCTTC. Translating gives CASSVSQGAKGYTF. This sequence joins TRBV9 and TRBJ1-2; 8 bases align to TRBD1. Germline loops: CDR1 SGDLS, CDR2 YYNGEE. V gave up 1 base and J gave up 8 bases; unmatched junction bases: 7. This CDR3 is built from 14 residues.

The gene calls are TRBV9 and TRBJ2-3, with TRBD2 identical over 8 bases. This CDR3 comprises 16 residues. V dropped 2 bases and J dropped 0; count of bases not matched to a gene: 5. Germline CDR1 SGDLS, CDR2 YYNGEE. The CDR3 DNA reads TGTGCCAGCAGCGTGGCAGGACTAGCTAGCACAGATACGCAGTATTTT. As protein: CASSVAGLASTDTQYF.

The CDR3 region is CASSPGTGEAFF. The CDR3 region has the DNA TGTGCCAGCAGCCCGGGGACAGGGGAAGCTTTCTTT. This chain joins TRBV7-9 and TRBJ1-1; 9 bases align to TRBD1. V lost 5 bases and J lost 8; bases outside the gene matches: 3. CDR1 is SEHNR, CDR2 FQNEAQ, per germline (reference sequence). The CDR3 spans 12 residues.